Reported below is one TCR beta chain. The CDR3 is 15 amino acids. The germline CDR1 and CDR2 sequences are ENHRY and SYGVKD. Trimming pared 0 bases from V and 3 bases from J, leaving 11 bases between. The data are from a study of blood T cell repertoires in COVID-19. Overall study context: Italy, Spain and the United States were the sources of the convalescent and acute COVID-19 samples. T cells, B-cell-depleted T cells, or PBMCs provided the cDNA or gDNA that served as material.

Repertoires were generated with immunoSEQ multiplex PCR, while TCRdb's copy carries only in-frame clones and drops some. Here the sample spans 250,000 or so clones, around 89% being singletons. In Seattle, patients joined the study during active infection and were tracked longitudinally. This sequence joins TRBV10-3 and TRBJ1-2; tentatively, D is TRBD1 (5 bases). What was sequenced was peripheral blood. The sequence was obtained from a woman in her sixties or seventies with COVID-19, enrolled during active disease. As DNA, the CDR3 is TGTGCCATCAGTGAGTCTCAGACAGCGCACTATGGCTACACCTTC. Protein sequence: CAISESQTAHYGYTF.